This T cell receptor (beta chain) is from a study of shared clonotypes between healthy human individuals. The assay was immunoSEQ multiplex PCR, and TCRdb's table has in-frame clones only and misses some. The sample carries hundreds of thousands of clones, more than 75% recorded once. The sequence was collected from a middle-aged woman in good health. Some clones in this sample may be carry-over from other donors' samples. Sequencing was performed on PBMCs.

In DNA form, the CDR3 reads TGTGCCAGCAGCGTAGACGGCGGGTCGGGGGAGACCCAGTACTTC. This gives the protein CASSVDGGSGETQYF. The J gene is TRBJ2-5, the V gene TRBV9; tentatively, D is TRBD2 (5 bases). This CDR3 has 15 residues. Germline lookup yields CDR1 SGDLS and CDR2 YYNGEE. V was trimmed by 0 bases and J by 5 bases, leaving 14 bases between them. The whole variable domain, filled in from reference TRBV9 and TRBJ2-5, reads DSGVTQTPKHLITATGQRVTLRCSPRSGDLSVYWYQQSLDQGLQFLIQYYNGEERAKGNILERFSAQQFPDLHSELNLSSLELGDSALYFCASSVDGGSGETQYFGPGTRLLVL.